This T cell receptor (beta chain) was found in a study of vaccination effects on CD4 cells after COVID-19. On this clone itself: As yet, its antigen is unknown.

The study, taken as a whole, reports: Marked clonal contraction was seen late after vaccination (in both infection- and vaccine-induced clones). Missing from the study were early post-infection timepoints, and its convalescent patients were few.

Sequencing used immunoSEQ multiplex PCR; TCRdb keeps in-frame clones, though not all of them. Counted here are 74,000 or so clones, roughly 80% occurring once; the ten biggest clones make up 10% to 15%. The CDR3 totals 15 residues. Germline-derived CDR1 and CDR2 are SGHTA and FQGNSA. J was trimmed by 6 bases and V by 3 bases; bases with no gene match: 10. CD4+ T cells specific for antigen were expanded with viral peptide pools by the ViraFEST assay before sequencing. Isolation of CD4+ T cells took place after 10 days of culture. Nucleocapsid antibodies were negative in the vaccine recipients, who had never had SARS-CoV-2 infection. Wells each received some 2.2 million PBMC, cultured with around 9.3 IU/ml IL-2 and 9.5 to 10 ug/ml peptides. IL-2 medium supplanted half the medium on days 3 and 7.

The receptor's source is a human donor who received a COVID-19 vaccine. The sequencing here drew on CD4+ T cells from PBMCs cultured with SARS-CoV-2 spike peptides, taken before COVID-19 vaccination. The genes are TRBV7-2 and TRBJ1-1, with 7 bases lining up with TRBD1. In DNA, the CDR3 is TGTGCCAGCAGCTTTTTGACAGGGAGTAGCGCTGAAGCTTTCTTT. This sequence encodes CASSFLTGSSAEAFF.